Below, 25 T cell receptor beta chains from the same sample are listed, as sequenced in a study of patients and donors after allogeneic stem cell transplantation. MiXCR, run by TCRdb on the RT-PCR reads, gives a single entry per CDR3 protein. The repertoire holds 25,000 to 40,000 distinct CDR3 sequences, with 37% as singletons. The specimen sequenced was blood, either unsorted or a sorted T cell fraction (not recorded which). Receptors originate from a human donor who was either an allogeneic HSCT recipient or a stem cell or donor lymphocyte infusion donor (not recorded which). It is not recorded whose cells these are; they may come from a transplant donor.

The CDR3 sequence: CASSLKFLGDNSTDTQYF. CDR3 coding DNA: TGTGCCAGCAGCTTGAAGTTTTTGGGGGACAATTCCACAGATACGCAGTATTTT. This rearrangement joins TRBV5-7 to TRBJ2-3; D is perhaps TRBD1 (6 bases). TRBV5-7 belongs to the ORF category, with a function that is uncertain. This CDR3 comprises 18 residues. With 1 base removed from V and 2 bases from J, the gap between germline ends came to 20 bases.

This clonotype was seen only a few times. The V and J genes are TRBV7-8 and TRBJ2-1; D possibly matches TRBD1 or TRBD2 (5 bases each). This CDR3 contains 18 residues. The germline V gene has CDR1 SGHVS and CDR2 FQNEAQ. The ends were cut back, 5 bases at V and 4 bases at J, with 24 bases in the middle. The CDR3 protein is CASSTPEQQGEVYNEQFF. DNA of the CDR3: TGTGCCAGCAGCACTCCCGAGCAGCAGGGAGAGGTGTACAATGAGCAGTTCTTC.

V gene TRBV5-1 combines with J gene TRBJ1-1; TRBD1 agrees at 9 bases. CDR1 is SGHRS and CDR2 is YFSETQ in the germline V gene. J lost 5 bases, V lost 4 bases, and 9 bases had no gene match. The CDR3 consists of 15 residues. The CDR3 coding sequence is TGCGCCAGCAGCAGAGCACAGGGGGCGCTAACTGAAGCTTTCTTT. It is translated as CASSRAQGALTEAFF.

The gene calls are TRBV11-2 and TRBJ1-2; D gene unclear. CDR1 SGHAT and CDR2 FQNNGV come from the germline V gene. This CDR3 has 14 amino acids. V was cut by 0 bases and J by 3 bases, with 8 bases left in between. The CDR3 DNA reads TGTGCCAGCAGCTTAGAGCTAGGGTACTATGGCTACACCTTC. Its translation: CASSLELGYYGYTF.

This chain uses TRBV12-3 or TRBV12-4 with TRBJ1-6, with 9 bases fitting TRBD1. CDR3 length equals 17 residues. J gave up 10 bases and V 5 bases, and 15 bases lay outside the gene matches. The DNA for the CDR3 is TGTGCCAGCAGTCTCCAGACAGGGGGAGGGGCAGGATCACCCCTCCACTTT. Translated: CASSLQTGGGAGSPLHF.

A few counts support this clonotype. The CDR3 loop reads CATSREGETQYF. The CDR3 nucleotides read TGTGCCACCAGCAGAGAGGGCGAGACCCAGTACTTC. The chain uses TRBV15 and TRBJ2-5; D uncertain. Germline loops: CDR1 LNHNV, CDR2 YYDKDF (reference sequence). The V end was cut by 0 bases, the J end by 5 bases, with 4 bases between. This CDR3 region has 12 residues.

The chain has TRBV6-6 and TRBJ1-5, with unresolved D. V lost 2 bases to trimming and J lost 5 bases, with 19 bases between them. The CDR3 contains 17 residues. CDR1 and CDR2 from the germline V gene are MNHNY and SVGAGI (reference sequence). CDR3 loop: CASSYPPWVGKDQPQHF. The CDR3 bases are TGTGCCAGCAGTTACCCACCGTGGGTGGGGAAGGATCAGCCCCAGCATTTT.

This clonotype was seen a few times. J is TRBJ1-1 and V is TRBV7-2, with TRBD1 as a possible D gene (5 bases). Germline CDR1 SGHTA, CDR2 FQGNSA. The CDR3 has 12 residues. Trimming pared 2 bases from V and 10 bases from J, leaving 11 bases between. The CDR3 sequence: CASSLTRGRAFF. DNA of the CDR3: TGTGCCAGCAGCTTAACCCGGGGGAGAGCTTTCTTT.

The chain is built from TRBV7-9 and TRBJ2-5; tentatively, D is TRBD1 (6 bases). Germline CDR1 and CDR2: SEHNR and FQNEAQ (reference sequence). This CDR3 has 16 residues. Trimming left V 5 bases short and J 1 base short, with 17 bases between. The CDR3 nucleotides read TGTGCCAGCAGCCCTTTTATCTACAGGGCCCAAGAGACCCAGTACTTC. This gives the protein CASSPFIYRAQETQYF.

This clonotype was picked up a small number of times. The CDR3 protein is CASSESKGTGGRHGYTF. CDR3 nucleotides: TGCGCCAGCAGTGAGTCGAAGGGGACAGGGGGAAGGCATGGCTACACCTTC. The chain links TRBV10-2 to TRBJ1-2, with 11 bases aligning to TRBD1. Germline trimming cut 0 bases from V and 6 bases from J; bases unmatched to any gene: 9. CDR3 length: 17 residues. The germline CDR1 and CDR2 sequences are WSHSY and SAAADI.

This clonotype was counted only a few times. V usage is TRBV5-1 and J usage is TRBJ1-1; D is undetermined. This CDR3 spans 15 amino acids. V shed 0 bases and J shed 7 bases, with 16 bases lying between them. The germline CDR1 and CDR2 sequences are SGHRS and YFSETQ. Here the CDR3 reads CASSLEGPRLNEAFF. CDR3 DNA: TGCGCCAGCAGCTTGGAGGGTCCCCGGCTAAATGAAGCTTTCTTT.

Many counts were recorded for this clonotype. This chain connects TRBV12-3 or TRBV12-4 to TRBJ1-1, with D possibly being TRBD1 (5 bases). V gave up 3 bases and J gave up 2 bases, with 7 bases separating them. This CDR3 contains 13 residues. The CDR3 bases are TGTGCCAGCAGTTTTGACAGAAACACTGAAGCTTTCTTT. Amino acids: CASSFDRNTEAFF.

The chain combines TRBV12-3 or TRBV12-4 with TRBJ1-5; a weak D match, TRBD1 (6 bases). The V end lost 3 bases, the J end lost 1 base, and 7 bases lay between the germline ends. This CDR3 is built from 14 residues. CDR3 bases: TGTGCCAGCAGTTTGGGGGCGAGCAATCAGCCCCAGCATTTT. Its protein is CASSLGASNQPQHF.

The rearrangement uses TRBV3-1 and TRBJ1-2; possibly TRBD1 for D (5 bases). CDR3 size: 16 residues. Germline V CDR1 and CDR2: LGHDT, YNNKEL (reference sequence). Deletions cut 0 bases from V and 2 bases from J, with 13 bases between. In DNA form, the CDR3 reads TGTGCCAGCAGCCAAGACTGGGACGGCAGAAACTATGGCTACACCTTC. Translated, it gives CASSQDWDGRNYGYTF.

CDR3 sequence: CASSRGGEKLFF. DNA of the CDR3: TGCGCCAGCAGCAGAGGGGGTGAAAAACTGTTTTTT. V usage is TRBV5-1 and J usage is TRBJ1-4; D is possibly TRBD1 (6 bases). The CDR3 loop spans 12 amino acids. Trimming took off 4 bases at V and 7 bases at J, with 8 bases between the two ends. The germline V gene encodes CDR1 SGHRS and CDR2 YFSETQ.

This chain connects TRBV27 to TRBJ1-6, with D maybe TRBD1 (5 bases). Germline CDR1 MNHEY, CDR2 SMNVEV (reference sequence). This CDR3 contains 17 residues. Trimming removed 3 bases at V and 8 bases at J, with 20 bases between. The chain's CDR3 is CASSLKSGMGVDSPLHF. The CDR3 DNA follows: TGTGCCAGCAGTTTGAAGTCCGGGATGGGGGTTGATTCACCCCTCCACTTT.

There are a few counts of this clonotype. DNA for the CDR3: TGTGCCAGCAGCTTGTTTCGGGGGACTGAAGCTTTCTTT. The encoded protein is CASSLFRGTEAFF. The chain links TRBV5-6 to TRBJ1-1; perhaps TRBD1 as D (5 bases). The V gene's germline CDR1 is SGHDT and CDR2 YYEEEE. The V and J ends lost 1 base and 5 bases respectively, with 9 bases between them. This CDR3 has 13 amino acids. Using reference TRBV5-6 and TRBJ1-1 for the parts outside the CDR3, the full variable domain is DAGVTQSPTHLIKTRGQQVTLRCSPKSGHDTVSWYQQALGQGPQFIFQYYEEEERQRGNFPDRFSGHQFPNYSSELNVNALLLGDSALYLCASSLFRGTEAFFGQGTRLTVV.

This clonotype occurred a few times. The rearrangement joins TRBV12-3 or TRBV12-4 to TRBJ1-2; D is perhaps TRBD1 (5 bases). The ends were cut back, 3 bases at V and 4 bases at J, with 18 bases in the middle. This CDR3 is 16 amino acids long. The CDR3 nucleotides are TGTGCCAGCAGTTTCGTATCGTTGGGGCAGACCTATGGCTACACCTTC. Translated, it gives CASSFVSLGQTYGYTF.

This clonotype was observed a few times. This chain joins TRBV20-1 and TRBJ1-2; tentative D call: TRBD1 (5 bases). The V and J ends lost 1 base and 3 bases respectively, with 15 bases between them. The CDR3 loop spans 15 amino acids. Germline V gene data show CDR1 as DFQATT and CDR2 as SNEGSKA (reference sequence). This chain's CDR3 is CSARVSTGAYYGYTF. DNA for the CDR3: TGCAGTGCTAGAGTCTCGACCGGGGCCTACTATGGCTACACCTTC.

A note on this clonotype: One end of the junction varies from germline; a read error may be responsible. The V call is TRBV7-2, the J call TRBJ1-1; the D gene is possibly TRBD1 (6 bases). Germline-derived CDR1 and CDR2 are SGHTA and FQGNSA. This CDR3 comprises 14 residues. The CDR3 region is CASSLEWWDTEAYF. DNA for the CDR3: TGTGCCAGCAGCTTAGAGTGGTGGGACACTGAAGCTTACTTT.

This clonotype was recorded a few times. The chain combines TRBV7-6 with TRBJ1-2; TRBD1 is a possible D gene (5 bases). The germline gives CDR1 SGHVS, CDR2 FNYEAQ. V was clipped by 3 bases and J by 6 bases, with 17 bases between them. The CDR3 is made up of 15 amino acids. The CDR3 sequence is CASSFRTPGLDGYTF. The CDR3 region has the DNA TGTGCCAGCAGCTTTAGGACACCGGGACTGGATGGCTACACCTTC.

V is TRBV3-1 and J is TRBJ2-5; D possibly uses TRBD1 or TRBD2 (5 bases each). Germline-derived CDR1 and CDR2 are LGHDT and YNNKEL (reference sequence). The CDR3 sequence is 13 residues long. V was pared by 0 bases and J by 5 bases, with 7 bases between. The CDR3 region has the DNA TGTGCCAGCAGCCAAGAATGGGGGGAGACCCAGTACTTC. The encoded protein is CASSQEWGETQYF.

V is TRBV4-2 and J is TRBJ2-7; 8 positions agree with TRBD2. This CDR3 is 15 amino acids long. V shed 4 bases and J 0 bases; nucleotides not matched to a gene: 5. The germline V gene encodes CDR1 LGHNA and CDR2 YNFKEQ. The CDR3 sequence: CASSRERENSYEQYF. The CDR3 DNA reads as TGTGCCAGCAGCCGTGAGCGGGAGAACTCCTACGAGCAGTACTTC.

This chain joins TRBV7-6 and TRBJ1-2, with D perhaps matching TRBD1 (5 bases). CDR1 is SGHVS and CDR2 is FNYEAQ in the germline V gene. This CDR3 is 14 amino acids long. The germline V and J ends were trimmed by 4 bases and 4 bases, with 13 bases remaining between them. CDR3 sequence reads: CASSSDMSGYGYTF. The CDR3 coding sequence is TGTGCCAGCAGCTCGGACATGTCCGGCTATGGCTACACCTTC.

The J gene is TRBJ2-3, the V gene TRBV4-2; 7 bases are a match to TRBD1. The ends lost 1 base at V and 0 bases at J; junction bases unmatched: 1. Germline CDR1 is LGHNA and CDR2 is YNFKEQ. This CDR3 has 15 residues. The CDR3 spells CASSQGGQSTDTQYF. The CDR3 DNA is TGTGCCAGCAGCCAAGGGGGACAGAGCACAGATACGCAGTATTTT.